This T cell receptor beta chain stems from a study of identical twins. One entry per CDR3 protein results from TCRdb running MiXCR on the 5' RACE reads. The data contain hundreds of thousands of distinct CDR3 sequences, roughly 18% of them singletons. The V and J ends lost 9 bases and 5 bases respectively, with 14 bases between them. This CDR3 comprises 13 residues. Per germline, CDR1 MDHEN and CDR2 SYDVKM. Study findings and constraints: Whereas memory repertoires showed no such difference, abundant cord blood beta clonotypes carried fewer insertions.

As regards this clonotype: Antigen unknown.

Separately, the same data were catalogued under a study of T cells expressing NK-cell markers. As reported in that work: Several of the donors carried dominant NKG2C+ clonotypes that took up roughly 1.0-7.0% of their CD8+ T cells.

The sequenced sample consisted of PBMCs. The chain combines TRBV28 with TRBJ2-1, with unresolved D. The receptor's source is a woman in her late teens or twenties in good health. CDR3 DNA: TGTGCCAGTCACTGGCGCAATGACAATGAGCAGTTCTTC. This translates into CASHWRNDNEQFF. Looking up the rest from reference TRBV28 and TRBJ2-1 gives the full variable domain: DVKVTQSSRYLVKRTGEKVFLECVQDMDHENMFWYRQDPGLGLRLIYFSYDVKMKEKGDIPEGYSVSREKKERFSLILESASTNQTSMYLCASHWRNDNEQFFGPGTRLTVL.